This T cell receptor beta chain stems from a study of cytomegalovirus exposure and HLA in healthy donors. Study-level findings and limits: In a later analysis, a genetic analysis reported fewer productive-TCR N-insertions in an Asian-associated ancestry cluster than the cohort average.

A note on this clone: Antigen unknown.

In the PCR, 60 Vbeta and 13 Jbeta primers were used. Sequencing used immunoSEQ multiplex PCR; TCRdb keeps in-frame clones, though not all of them. The data show fewer than 90,000 clones, 75% to 80% seen once. The sample was PBMCs. The origin of this receptor is a female donor in good health and CMV-seronegative.

The CDR3 DNA sequence: TGTGCCAGTAGCCCCGGGGCTAGCGGCACAGATACGCAGTATTTT. Translated, it gives CASSPGASGTDTQYF. V is TRBV19 and J is TRBJ2-3, with TRBD2 as a possible D gene (6 bases). Per the germline V gene, CDR1 is LNHDA and CDR2 is SQIVND (reference sequence). Trimming left V 6 bases short and J 1 base short, with 14 bases between. The CDR3 sequence is 15 residues long.